This record looks at one T cell receptor (beta chain) sequence and its context. Its cognate antigen is unknown. This record belongs to a study of shared clonotypes between healthy human individuals. Study outcomes and limitations: Owing to a small donor count, the genetic and exposure-history diversity represented was limited.

V was pared by 0 bases and J by 4 bases, with 9 bases between. This CDR3 is 15 amino acids long. The V gene's germline CDR1 is SEHNR and CDR2 FQNEAQ (reference sequence). A deep-level run was used for the assay. With ten immunoSEQ deep assay plates, unsorted PBMC DNA underwent sequencing. TCRdb's table, derived via immunoSEQ multiplex PCR, lists solely in-frame clones and lacks some. The sample consists of over 400,000 clones, 78% of them appearing once. The gene calls are TRBV7-9 and TRBJ2-2; D is perhaps TRBD1 (6 bases). Sequenced sample: PBMCs. This sequence originates from a woman between 40 and 55 years old in good health. Some clones in this sample may be carry-over from other donors' samples. In nucleotides, the CDR3 is TGTGCCAGCAGCTTAGCGCAGGGGAGCACCGGGGAGCTGTTTTTT. Its translation: CASSLAQGSTGELFF.